Reported below is one T cell receptor beta chain. Its antigen is still unknown. Clones were sequenced by immunoSEQ multiplex PCR, and TCRdb holds only the in-frame ones, with some missing. The data contain 2 million to 2.5 million clones, 95% of them singletons. Recent acute infections and vaccinations were absent in the healthy HIV-negative adult donors. The data were taken from a study of shared clonotypes between healthy human individuals. Findings and caveats of the study: Genetic and exposure-history diversity was limited by the few donors. Sampling covered blood only; tissue repertoires likely differ.

The TCR sequence derives from a young man in good health. Sequencing was done on a sample of naive CD4+ T cells sorted from blood. Subset meaning: CD45RA+ positively selected.

DNA of the CDR3: TGTGCCTGGAGCCCCCAAACGCGGGGGGCGTACGAGCAGTACTTC. The encoded protein is CAWSPQTRGAYEQYF. The chain employs TRBV30 and TRBJ2-7; 8 nucleotides agree with TRBD2. CDR1 is GTSNPN, CDR2 SVGIG, per germline (reference sequence). Germline trimming cut 3 bases from V and 4 bases from J; bases unmatched to any gene: 11. CDR3 length: 15 residues.